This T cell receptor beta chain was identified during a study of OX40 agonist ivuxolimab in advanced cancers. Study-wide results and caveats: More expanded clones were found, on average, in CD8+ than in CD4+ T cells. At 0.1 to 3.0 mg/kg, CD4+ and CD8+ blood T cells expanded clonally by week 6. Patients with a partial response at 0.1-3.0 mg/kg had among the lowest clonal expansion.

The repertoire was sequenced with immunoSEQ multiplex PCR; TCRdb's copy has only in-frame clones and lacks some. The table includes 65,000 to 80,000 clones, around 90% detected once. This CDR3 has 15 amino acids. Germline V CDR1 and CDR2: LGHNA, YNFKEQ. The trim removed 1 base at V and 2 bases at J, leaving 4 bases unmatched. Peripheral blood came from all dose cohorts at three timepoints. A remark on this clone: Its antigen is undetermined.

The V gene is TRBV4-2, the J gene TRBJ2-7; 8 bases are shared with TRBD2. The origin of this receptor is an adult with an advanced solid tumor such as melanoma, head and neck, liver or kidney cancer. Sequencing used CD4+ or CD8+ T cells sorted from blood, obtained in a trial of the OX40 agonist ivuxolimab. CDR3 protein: CASSQGGSGAYEQYF. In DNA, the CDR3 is TGTGCCAGCAGCCAAGGTGGTAGCGGGGCCTACGAGCAGTACTTC.